This T cell receptor beta chain was identified during a study of cytomegalovirus exposure and HLA in healthy donors. This clone has just a few counts. The PCR contained 60 Vbeta and 13 Jbeta primers. Clones were sequenced by immunoSEQ multiplex PCR, and TCRdb holds only the in-frame ones, with some missing. Of about 31,000 clones listed, roughly 60% are singletons. Trimming took 2 bases from V and 1 from J; bases not matched to a gene: 3. The CDR3 extends over 15 amino acids. Germline assignment: CDR1 MGHRA and CDR2 YSYEKL. The J gene is TRBJ2-7, the V gene TRBV4-1; 9 nucleotides line up with TRBD2. The clonotype comes from a man aged 45-65 years in good health and CMV-seropositive. The material sequenced was PBMCs. The CDR3 nucleotides read TGCGCCAGCAGCCAAAGCGGGGGGTGGTCCTACGAGCAGTACTTC. Its translation is CASSQSGGWSYEQYF.